Listed below are T cell receptor beta chains from one sample, sequenced in a study of control samples from healthy donors and cancer patients. Clones were read by immunoSEQ multiplex PCR, and TCRdb kept only the in-frame ones, dropping some. The sample has 90,000 to 130,000 clones, around 89% seen once. The sequenced material came from PBMCs. All receptors derive from a woman aged 55-70 years with lung cancer. CDR3s include the opening cysteine and the closing phenylalanine or tryptophan. Fields, in order: D gene, V gene, clone size, J gene, CDR3 length, CDR3 DNA, CDR3 protein. The D gene is left open where the match is weak. Size tells how often a clone was seen (once, few, many) or the class of an expanded clone, and some rows leave it out.

>NA|TRBV21-1|NA|TRBJ2-7|14
TGTGCCAGCAGCCCAAGGACAGAAAAGAACGAGCAGTACTTC
CASSPRTEKNEQYF
>TRBD2|TRBV11-2|NA|TRBJ2-2|16
TGTGCCAGCAGCTTAGGTAGCGGGGGGGCGATCCGGGAGCTGTTTTTT
CASSLGSGGAIRELFF
>NA|TRBV4-3|NA|TRBJ1-3|19
TGCGCCAGCAGCCAAGAAACTGGTGTGGGTAGCAGTTTTAAAAACACCATATATTTT
CASSQETGVGSSFKNTIYF
>TRBD1|TRBV19|NA|TRBJ1-6|16
TGTGCCAGTAGTACGATACAGGGGTCCTATAATTCACCCCTCCACTTT
CASSTIQGSYNSPLHF
>NA|TRBV6-5|NA|TRBJ1-1|13
TGTGCCAGCAGTTACTCCGGGGGGACTGAAGCTTTCTTT
CASSYSGGTEAFF
>TRBD1|TRBV30|NA|TRBJ2-2|16
TGTGCCTCAGACCCAGGACAGGGGAAGGCCACCGGGGAGCTGTTTTTT
CASDPGQGKATGELFF
>NA|TRBV18|NA|TRBJ2-2|12
TGTGCCAGCTCCCGAGACACCGGGGAGCTGTTTTTT
CASSRDTGELFF
>TRBD2|TRBV28|few|TRBJ2-5|13
TGTGCCAGCAGTTTGGGACTAGCAGAGACCCAGTACTTC
CASSLGLAETQYF
>NA|TRBV27|NA|TRBJ1-1|13
TGTGCCAGCAGTTGGGGCAGGGGCACTGAAGCTTTCTTT
CASSWGRGTEAFF
>TRBD2|TRBV5-1|NA|TRBJ2-3|16
TGCGCCAGCAGCTCGCTAGCGGGGGGTGGTACAGATACGCAGTATTTT
CASSSLAGGGTDTQYF
>TRBD1|TRBV10-3|NA|TRBJ1-2|15
TGTGCCATCAGTGAGTCGGGCAGGGGGCTCGATGGCTACACCTTC
CAISESGRGLDGYTF
>NA|TRBV7-9|NA|TRBJ2-5|13
TGTGCCAGCAGCAATTCAGGAAGGAAGACCCAGTACTTC
CASSNSGRKTQYF
>NA|TRBV11-2|once|TRBJ1-5|15
TGTGCCAGCAGCTTATCAGGCTTTAGCAATCAGCCCCAGCATTTT
CASSLSGFSNQPQHF
>NA|TRBV5-1|NA|TRBJ2-2|14
TGCGCCAGCAGCTTGGCCACAGGGACCGGGGAGCTGTTTTTT
CASSLATGTGELFF
>NA|TRBV5-1|NA|TRBJ1-2|14
TGCGCCAGCAGCTTGGACAGGGTTGCCTATGGCTACACCTTC
CASSLDRVAYGYTF
>TRBD2|TRBV7-2|NA|TRBJ2-7|17
TGTGCCAGCAGCAAGAACCCCGGGACTAGCGGGTTGAGTGAGCAGTACTTC
CASSKNPGTSGLSEQYF
>NA|TRBV28|few|TRBJ1-2|14
TGTGCCAGCAGCCTGGAGACGGTGAACTATGGCTACACCTTC
CASSLETVNYGYTF
>TRBD2|TRBV5-1|once|TRBJ2-1|18
TGCGCCAGCAGCCCGGCTTTAGCGGGAGGGGGGGTTTTGAATGAGCAGTTCTTC
CASSPALAGGGVLNEQFF
>NA|TRBV5-1|NA|TRBJ1-4|15
TGCGCCAGCGGGGCAGGTGACTCAACTAATGAAAAACTGTTTTTT
CASGAGDSTNEKLFF
>NA|TRBV5-1|NA|TRBJ2-2|15
TGCGCCAGCAGCTTGGGGACAACGAACACCGGGGAGCTGTTTTTT
CASSLGTTNTGELFF
>TRBD1|TRBV11-2|NA|TRBJ2-1|16
TGTGCCAGCAGCCCATCGGGACAGGGGGGCAATAATGAGCAGTTCTTC
CASSPSGQGGNNEQFF
>TRBD2|TRBV30|once|TRBJ2-5|14
TGTGCCTGGAACCATGTGCGGGAGAAGGAGACCCAGTACTTC
CAWNHVREKETQYF
>NA|TRBV5-6|once|TRBJ2-2|13
TGTGCCAGCAGCCTCCAATTCACCGGGGAGCTGTTTTTT
CASSLQFTGELFF
>NA|TRBV7-2|NA|TRBJ2-1|13
TGTGCCAGCAGCTCTCGACTGAGTAATGAGCAGTTCTTC
CASSSRLSNEQFF
>TRBD2|TRBV10-3|NA|TRBJ2-1|15
TGTGCCATCAGTGACTTGGGACTAGCGGACAATGAGCAGTTCTTC
CAISDLGLADNEQFF
>TRBD1|TRBV2|few|TRBJ2-2|15
TGTGCCAGCGCATCAGGACAGGCTTCTACCGGGGAGCTGTTTTTT
CASASGQASTGELFF
>NA|TRBV4-1|NA|TRBJ2-3|14
TGCGCCAGCAGCCACGGGAGCAACACAGATACGCAGTATTTT
CASSHGSNTDTQYF
>TRBD2|TRBV6-5|NA|TRBJ2-3|15
TGTGCCAGCAGTTACGCGGGGGTTAACACAGATACGCAGTATTTT
CASSYAGVNTDTQYF
>NA|TRBV9|NA|TRBJ2-1|16
TGTGCCAGCAGCGTAGCTAACATCAGGGGCGACAATGAGCAGTTCTTC
CASSVANIRGDNEQFF
>TRBD1|TRBV14|once|TRBJ1-6|14
TGTGCCAGCAGCCAACCAGGGGGCGGGGGTCTCCTCCACTTT
CASSQPGGGGLLHF
>NA|TRBV7-2|NA|TRBJ1-5|14
TGTGCCAGCAGCTCGCAACAGGCGACCGGGCCCCAGCATTTT
CASSSQQATGPQHF
>NA|TRBV21-1|NA|TRBJ2-7|13
TGTGCCAGCAGCAAAGCTAACTCCTACGAGCAGTACTTC
CASSKANSYEQYF
>NA|TRBV19|NA|TRBJ1-2|13
TGTGCCAGTAGTTTGGCGGCCAACTATGGCTACACCTTC
CASSLAANYGYTF
>NA|TRBV3-1/TRBV3-2|NA|TRBJ1-2|19
TGTGCCAGCAGCCAAGATTTATCAACAGGCGCACCCTTGAACTATGGCTACACCTTC
CASSQDLSTGAPLNYGYTF
>NA|TRBV3-1/TRBV3-2|NA|TRBJ1-5|13
TGTGCCAGCAGCCAAGGACACGGACAGCCCCAGCATTTT
CASSQGHGQPQHF
>NA|TRBV6-5|NA|TRBJ2-5|15
TGTGCCAGCAGTTACCAATCCGGGCCGACGGAGACCCAGTACTTC
CASSYQSGPTETQYF
>NA|TRBV30|NA|TRBJ1-5|13
TGTGCCTGGAGTAAGCCCGGGAATCAGCCCCAGCATTTT
CAWSKPGNQPQHF
>NA|TRBV5-6|NA|TRBJ1-2|16
TGTGCCAGCAGCTTGGACATCCAGGCCGTATGGTATGGCTACACCTTC
CASSLDIQAVWYGYTF
>NA|TRBV6-2/TRBV6-3|NA|TRBJ2-5|14
TGTGCCAGCAGTCCAATAGTGGTTCAAGAGACCCAGTACTTC
CASSPIVVQETQYF
>NA|TRBV7-2|NA|TRBJ2-3|16
TGTGCCAGCAGCTTAGCTACGGGCCTACTCACAGATACGCAGTATTTT
CASSLATGLLTDTQYF
>NA|TRBV7-6|NA|TRBJ1-2|14
TGTGCCAGCAGCCCTGGACAGCCCGGGGGTGGCTACACCTTC
CASSPGQPGGGYTF
>TRBD2|TRBV3-1/TRBV3-2|NA|TRBJ2-7|15
TGTGCCAGCAGCCCGACTAGCGGGAGTTTTTACGAGCAGTACTTC
CASSPTSGSFYEQYF
>NA|TRBV7-9|NA|TRBJ2-1|18
TGTGCCAGCAGCTTAAGTGGGCGACGGGAAAAGGCCTACAATGAGCAGTTCTTC
CASSLSGRREKAYNEQFF
>NA|TRBV6-5|few|TRBJ1-6|15
TGTGCCAGCACCTTATTGTCTGGCGATAATTCACCCCTCCACTTT
CASTLLSGDNSPLHF
>NA|TRBV19|NA|TRBJ1-1|15
TGTGCCAGTATTAAGCGGGTAATGGGAGGCACTGAAGCTTTCTTT
CASIKRVMGGTEAFF
>NA|TRBV2|NA|TRBJ2-2|15
TGTGCCAGTACTTCGCAAGGGTACTTCACCGGGGAGCTGTTTTTT
CASTSQGYFTGELFF
>NA|TRBV19|few|TRBJ2-2|16
TGTGCCAGTAGTCTAGCCCCCGGGGCGGCCACCGGGGAGCTGTTTTTT
CASSLAPGAATGELFF
>NA|TRBV5-5|NA|TRBJ2-1|15
TGTGCCAGCAGCTTGGAGCGGCTTCCAAACAATGAGCAGTTCTTC
CASSLERLPNNEQFF
>NA|TRBV5-1|NA|TRBJ1-5|14
TGCGCCAGCAGCTTGGGGACAGCCATGGGGCCCCAGCATTTT
CASSLGTAMGPQHF
>NA|TRBV30|NA|TRBJ1-3|12
TGTGCCTCGGCAGGGTCTGGAAACACCATATATTTT
CASAGSGNTIYF
>NA|TRBV3-1/TRBV3-2|few|TRBJ2-1|16
TGTGCCAGCAGCCAAGGGAGGGGGGCCACCTACAATGAGCAGTTCTTC
CASSQGRGATYNEQFF
>TRBD2|TRBV10-1|NA|TRBJ2-1|15
TGCGCCAGCGGGACTAGTGGGAGCTCCTACAATGAGCAGTTCTTC
CASGTSGSSYNEQFF
>TRBD1|TRBV7-9|NA|TRBJ1-4|16
TGTGCCAGCAGCCTCGGGTGGACAGGGGAGGATGAAAAACTGTTTTTT
CASSLGWTGEDEKLFF